The entry below gives a single T cell receptor beta chain sequence along with its context. RNA transcripts provided the template for amplifying TCR beta CDR3 regions. Amplification began with first-round RT-PCR using HTBI primers, then second-round multiplex PCR was performed. TCRdb reanalysed the multiplex PCR reads using MiXCR and keeps one entry per CDR3 protein. Of around 1,200,000 distinct CDR3 sequences listed, 35% to 40% are singletons. The entry originates in a study of Graves' ophthalmopathy and Graves' hyperthyroidism. The clonotype originates from an adult man with Graves' hyperthyroidism. Sequencing was carried out using peripheral blood or thyroid tissue (not recorded which).

CDR3 amino acids: CASSFMGGGYEQYF. The CDR3 bases are TGCGCCAGCAGCTTTATGGGGGGCGGCTACGAGCAGTACTTC. V is TRBV5-1 and J is TRBJ2-7, with D perhaps TRBD1 or TRBD2 (6 bases each). The germline gives CDR1 SGHRS, CDR2 YFSETQ. V lost 2 bases and J 3 bases, leaving 12 bases between the germline ends. The length of the CDR3 is 14 residues.